The clone carrying this T cell receptor (beta chain) came up a few times. The assay was immunoSEQ multiplex PCR, and TCRdb's table has in-frame clones only and misses some. Altogether under 150,000 clones are present, about 85% being singletons, with the ten largest covering about 13%. The data are from a study of blood T cell repertoires in COVID-19. After removal of 4 bases from V and 7 bases from J, the junction contained 10 bases not matched to a gene. The CDR3 loop spans 14 amino acids. CDR1 and CDR2 (germline): SGHRS, YFSETQ. The source is a human donor in a cohort sampled during active COVID-19. V usage is TRBV5-1 and J usage is TRBJ2-7, with 8 bases that match TRBD1. Sequencing used peripheral blood. In DNA form, the CDR3 reads TGCGCCAGCAGCCCGGACAGGGTAGCGGCGGAGCAGTACTTC. Its translation: CASSPDRVAAEQYF.